This TCR beta chain comes out of a study of cytomegalovirus exposure and HLA in healthy donors. With 60 Vbeta and 13 Jbeta primers, the PCR was carried out. Sequencing used immunoSEQ multiplex PCR; TCRdb keeps in-frame clones, though not all of them. The table includes about 190,000 clones, 75% to 85% detected once. CDR3 size: 11 residues. Germline V gene data show CDR1 as SQVTM and CDR2 as ANQGSEA. Trimming took off 5 bases at V and 3 bases at J, with 8 bases between the two ends. Sequencing was carried out using PBMCs. V and J are TRBV29-1 and TRBJ2-7; a possible D gene is TRBD2 (6 bases). This TCR was recovered from a young woman in good health and CMV-seronegative. CDR3 sequence: CSVRDFYEQYF. CDR3 coding DNA: TGCAGCGTTCGGGACTTCTACGAGCAGTACTTC.